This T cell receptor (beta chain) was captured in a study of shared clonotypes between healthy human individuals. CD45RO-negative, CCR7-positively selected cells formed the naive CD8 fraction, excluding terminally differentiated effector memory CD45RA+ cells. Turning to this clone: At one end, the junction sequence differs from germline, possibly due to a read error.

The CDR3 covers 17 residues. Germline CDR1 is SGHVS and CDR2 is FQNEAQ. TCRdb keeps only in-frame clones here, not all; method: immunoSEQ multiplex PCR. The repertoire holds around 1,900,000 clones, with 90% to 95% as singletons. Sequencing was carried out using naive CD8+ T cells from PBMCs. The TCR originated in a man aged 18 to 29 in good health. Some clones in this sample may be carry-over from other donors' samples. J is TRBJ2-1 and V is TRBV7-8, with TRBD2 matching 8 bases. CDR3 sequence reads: CASRLEDRREGHNEQFF. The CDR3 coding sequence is TGTGCCAGCAGATTAGAGGATCGACGGGAGGGTCACAATGAGCAGTTCTTC.